Presented here are 15 T cell receptor beta chains from one specimen sequenced in a study of T cells of healthy individuals. TCRdb fed the 5' RACE reads into MiXCR, producing one record per CDR3 protein. The sample carries about 96,000 distinct CDR3 sequences, around 17% recorded once. All receptors derive from a human donor in good health.

Points on this clonotype: A read error may produce the germline difference seen at one junction end. This rearrangement joins TRBV11-1 to TRBJ2-1; D may be TRBD2 (6 bases). CDR3 length equals 17 residues. The germline CDR1 and CDR2 sequences are SGHAT and FQDESV (reference sequence). The CDR3 spells CASSLARGGMGYNEQLF. In DNA, the CDR3 is TGTGCCAGCAGCTTAGCGCGCGGCGGGATGGGCTACAATGAGCAGTTATTC.

The chain has TRBV4-1 and TRBJ1-5; the D is unclear. Germline values: CDR1 MGHRA, CDR2 YSYEKL. With 2 bases removed from V and 1 base from J, the gap between germline ends came to 21 bases. The CDR3 covers 19 residues. In nucleotides, the CDR3 is TGCGCCAGCAGCCAAATGGGGTTAAGAGCGGGAAAGAGCAATCAGCCCCAGCATTTT. Translated, it gives CASSQMGLRAGKSNQPQHF.

The chain carries TRBV15 and TRBJ2-3; TRBD1 is a possible D gene (5 bases). Trimming took off 0 bases at V and 5 bases at J, with 18 bases between the two ends. Germline-derived CDR1 and CDR2 are LNHNV and YYDKDF (reference sequence). There are 17 residues in the CDR3. The CDR3 is CATSRDIQTAQGDTQYF. The CDR3 DNA reads TGTGCCACCAGCAGAGATATTCAGACAGCTCAGGGAGATACGCAGTATTTT.

J is TRBJ1-1 and V is TRBV12-3 or TRBV12-4; 8 nucleotides line up with TRBD1. J gave up 3 bases and V 4 bases, and 19 bases lay outside the gene matches. The CDR3 is made up of 19 amino acids. CDR3 nucleotide sequence: TGTGCCAGCAGTTCTCACCTCCCGGGCCGGGCAGGGGGCGACACTGAAGCTTTCTTT. It encodes CASSSHLPGRAGGDTEAFF.

This clonotype occurred a few times. The chain links TRBV20-1 to TRBJ2-7; possibly TRBD1 for D (6 bases). Deletions cut 4 bases from V and 6 bases from J, with 13 bases between. The germline V gene encodes CDR1 DFQATT and CDR2 SNEGSKA (reference sequence). This CDR3 has 12 amino acids. The CDR3: CSATGVSTEQYF. The CDR3 DNA follows: TGCAGTGCTACAGGGGTTTCTACCGAGCAGTACTTC.

This clonotype was observed at least ten times. The chain recombines TRBV28 with TRBJ2-7; no clear D. CDR3 length: 14 residues. V dropped 3 bases and J dropped 4 bases, with 13 bases sitting between them. Germline CDR1 reads MDHEN; CDR2 reads SYDVKM. CDR3 region: CASSFQLSRYEQYF. The DNA of the CDR3 is TGTGCCAGCAGTTTCCAGCTGTCCCGGTACGAGCAGTACTTC.

The chain uses TRBV4-2 and TRBJ2-5, with D unclear. From germline, CDR1 is LGHNA and CDR2 YNFKEQ. This CDR3 contains 15 residues. V gave up 2 bases and J gave up 0 bases, with 10 bases separating them. CDR3 DNA: TGTGCCAGCAGCCAATGGATTGGGGACCAAGAGACCCAGTACTTC. Encoded protein: CASSQWIGDQETQYF.

V and J are TRBV4-2 and TRBJ1-2; a possible D gene is TRBD1 (5 bases). CDR3 length equals 13 residues. Trimming shortened V by 8 bases and J by 8 bases, and 18 bases separated the two germline ends. The V gene's germline CDR1 is LGHNA and CDR2 YNFKEQ. The CDR3 is CASLGDPHWGYTF. The CDR3 bases are TGTGCCAGCTTAGGGGATCCCCACTGGGGCTACACCTTC.

This clonotype showed up many times. The rearrangement links TRBV4-1 to TRBJ1-5, with TRBD1 identical over 7 bases. CDR1 MGHRA and CDR2 YSYEKL come from the germline V gene. CDR3 size: 14 residues. Trimming at V came to 6 bases and at J to 4 bases, leaving 6 bases not matched to a gene. This chain's CDR3 is CASSADRSNQPQHF. The CDR3 nucleotides are TGCGCCAGCAGTGCGGACAGGTCAAATCAGCCCCAGCATTTT.

This clonotype has a handful of counts. CDR3 residues: CASSLEGRETQYF. The CDR3, as DNA: TGCGCCAGCAGCTTGGAGGGACGGGAGACCCAGTACTTC. The chain is built from TRBV5-1 and TRBJ2-5; tentatively, D is TRBD1 or TRBD2 (5 bases each). There are 13 residues in the CDR3. V was shortened by 0 bases and J by 5 bases, with 8 bases between the two germline ends. The V gene's germline CDR1 is SGHRS and CDR2 YFSETQ. Variable domain in full (rest from reference TRBV5-1 and TRBJ2-5): KAGVTQTPRYLIKTRGQQVTLSCSPISGHRSVSWYQQTPGQGLQFLFEYFSETQRNKGNFPGRFSGRQFSNSRSEMNVSTLELGDSALYLCASSLEGRETQYFGPGTRLLVL.

This clonotype occurred a few times. J is TRBJ1-2 and V is TRBV6-5, with D possibly matching TRBD1 (5 bases). Trimming cost V 11 bases and J 8 bases, with 18 bases left between them. Germline CDR1 is MNHEY and CDR2 is SVGAGI. CDR3 size: 12 residues. The CDR3 sequence is CAAREGISGYTF. The CDR3 DNA follows: TGTGCCGCCCGGGAGGGGATAAGCGGCTACACCTTC.

The rearrangement links TRBV5-1 to TRBJ2-3; TRBD1 or TRBD2 may be the D gene (5 bases each). The CDR3 length is 13 residues. CDR1 is SGHRS, CDR2 YFSETQ, per germline. Trimming pared 2 bases from V and 8 bases from J, leaving 12 bases between. CDR3 in amino acids: CASSLGDLATQYF. As DNA, the CDR3 is TGCGCCAGCAGCTTAGGGGACCTGGCTACGCAGTATTTT.

The chain couples TRBV6-2 or TRBV6-3 to TRBJ2-3; TRBD2 is a possible D gene (6 bases). CDR1 is MNHEY and CDR2 is SVGEGT in the germline V gene. Trimming took off 8 bases at V and 2 bases at J, with 23 bases between the two ends. The CDR3 consists of 17 residues. DNA of the CDR3: TGTGCCAGCGGTTCGGTAGCGGCTTCTCCCTCCACAGATACGCAGTATTTT. It is translated as CASGSVAASPSTDTQYF.

This clonotype came up many times. The V call is TRBV28, the J call TRBJ1-2, with D tentatively TRBD1 (5 bases). V was pared by 5 bases and J by 8 bases, with 21 bases between. Germline V CDR1 and CDR2: MDHEN, SYDVKM. The CDR3 runs 15 residues. This chain's CDR3 is CASSPALWGFRGYTF. The CDR3 region has the DNA TGTGCCAGCAGTCCAGCCCTTTGGGGGTTTCGAGGCTACACCTTC.

This sequence joins TRBV20-1 and TRBJ2-3; 11 bases line up with TRBD2. With 4 bases clipped from V and 2 bases from J, the junction kept 5 bases outside the gene matches. This CDR3 spans 15 amino acids. The germline V gene encodes CDR1 DFQATT and CDR2 SNEGSKA (reference sequence). This CDR3 is CSATLSGRATDTQYF. In DNA form, the CDR3 reads TGCAGTGCTACCCTTAGCGGGAGGGCCACAGATACGCAGTATTTT.